The rows below give T cell receptor beta chains drawn from one sample of a study of blood T cells in healthy people across ages. Each CDR3 protein gets one entry after TCRdb re-called the 5' RACE reads with MiXCR. The table has approximately 780,000 distinct CDR3 sequences, 25% to 30% seen once; the top ten hold about 3%. These data also formed part of another study, on T cells of mothers and their children.

Sequenced material: blood. The receptors were gathered from a boy younger than 18 in good health. Both conserved end residues are part of each CDR3. D genes are given only for firm matches. Rows give clone size only sometimes, using once, few, many, or a class for an expanded clone.

clone_size d_call j_call v_call cdr3_length cdr3_nt cdr3_aa
few TRBD2 TRBJ2-5 TRBV9 18 TGTGCCAGCAGCGTAAGCGCTGGGGCGGGGGTCCATCAAGAGACCCAGTACTTC CASSVSAGAGVHQETQYF
- - TRBJ1-2 TRBV5-1 15 TGCGCCAGCAGCGCCCACAGCGAAACTAACTATGGCTACACCTTC CASSAHSETNYGYTF
- - TRBJ2-3 TRBV7-9 15 TGTGCCAGCAGCTTCAGGAGGGCGGTAGCAGATACGCAGTATTTT CASSFRRAVADTQYF
few TRBD1 TRBJ2-5 TRBV12-3/TRBV12-4 14 TGTGCCAGCAAACCGGGACAGGACCCTTCGGCCCAGTACTTC CASKPGQDPSAQYF
few - TRBJ2-1 TRBV20-1 16 TGCAGTGCTAGAGATCGACGCCAGAGATCCTACAATGAGCAGTTCTTC CSARDRRQRSYNEQFF
few - TRBJ2-1 TRBV5-1 14 TGCGCCAGCAGCTTGGGCCGGGGCGACAATGAGCAGTTCTTC CASSLGRGDNEQFF
- - TRBJ2-3 TRBV20-1 15 TGCAGTGCTAGAGACCAGCGTGCTAGCACAGATACGCAGTATTTT CSARDQRASTDTQYF
- TRBD1 TRBJ1-2 TRBV29-1 14 TGCAGCGTGGGGACCGGGACAGGGGGCTTTGGCTACACCTTC CSVGTGTGGFGYTF
- - TRBJ2-2 TRBV5-1 13 TGCGCCAGTAGCACCGTCTTCGTCGGGGAGCTGTTTTTT CASSTVFVGELFF
- TRBD2 TRBJ2-1 TRBV7-6 14 TGTGCCAGCAGCTTAGCCCGGGAGGGCAATGAGCAGTTCTTC CASSLAREGNEQFF
- - TRBJ2-7 TRBV28 13 TGTGCCGCTCAGGGACGTATATCCTACGAGCAGTACTTC CAAQGRISYEQYF
- - TRBJ1-4 TRBV10-3 14 TGTGCCATCAGCCCCGGGGCAACTAATGAAAAACTGTTTTTT CAISPGATNEKLFF
once TRBD1 TRBJ2-7 TRBV24-1 14 TGTGCCACCAGTGATCCGGACAGGGGAGCCGAGCAGTACTTC CATSDPDRGAEQYF
few TRBD1 TRBJ2-2 TRBV4-1 16 TGCGCCAGCAGCCGGGACAGCCAGATTAACACCGGGGAGCTGTTTTTT CASSRDSQINTGELFF
- - TRBJ2-4 TRBV20-1 14 TGCAGTGCTAGTCCCCCGGGGACACTAAACATTCAGTACTTC CSASPPGTLNIQYF
- TRBD1 TRBJ1-4 TRBV27 15 TGTGCCAGCAGTTTATCGGGACAGGGGGCCCAGAAACTGTTTTTT CASSLSGQGAQKLFF